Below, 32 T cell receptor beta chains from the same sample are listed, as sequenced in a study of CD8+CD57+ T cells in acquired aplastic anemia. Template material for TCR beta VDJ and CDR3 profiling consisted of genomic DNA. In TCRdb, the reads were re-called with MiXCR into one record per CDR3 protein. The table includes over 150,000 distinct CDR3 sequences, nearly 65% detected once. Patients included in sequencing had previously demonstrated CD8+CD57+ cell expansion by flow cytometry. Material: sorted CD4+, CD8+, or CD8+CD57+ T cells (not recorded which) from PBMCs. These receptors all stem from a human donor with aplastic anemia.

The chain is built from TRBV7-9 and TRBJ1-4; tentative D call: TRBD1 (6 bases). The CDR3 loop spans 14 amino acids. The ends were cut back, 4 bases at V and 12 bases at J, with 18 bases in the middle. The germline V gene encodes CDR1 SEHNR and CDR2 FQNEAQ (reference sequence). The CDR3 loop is CASSWRGGGEELFF. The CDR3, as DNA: TGTGCCAGCAGCTGGAGGGGGGGGGGCGAGGAACTGTTTTTT.

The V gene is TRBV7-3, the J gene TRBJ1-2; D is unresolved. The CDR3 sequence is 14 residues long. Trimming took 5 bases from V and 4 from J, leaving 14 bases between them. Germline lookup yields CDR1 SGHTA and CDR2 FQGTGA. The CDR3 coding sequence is TGTGCCAGCAGCCCAGACGGACGGTCCTATGGCTACACCTTC. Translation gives CASSPDGRSYGYTF.

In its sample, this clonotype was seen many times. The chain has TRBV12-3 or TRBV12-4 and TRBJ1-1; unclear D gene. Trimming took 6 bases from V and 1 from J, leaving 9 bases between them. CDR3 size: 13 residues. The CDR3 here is CASSRWGNTEAFF. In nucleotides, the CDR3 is TGTGCCAGCAGCCGTTGGGGGAACACTGAAGCTTTCTTT.

The CDR3 bases are TGTGCCAGCCGGCTAGCGGGAGGGTGGGAGGAGACCCAGTACTTC. Amino acids: CASRLAGGWEETQYF. The V call is TRBV2, the J call TRBJ2-5; the match to TRBD2 covers 12 bases. Germline trimming cut 8 bases from V and 5 bases from J; bases unmatched to any gene: 9. The germline CDR1 and CDR2 sequences are SNHLY and FYNNEI. This CDR3 has 15 residues. The full variable domain, in which reference TRBV2 and TRBJ2-5 provide the parts outside the CDR3, is EPEVTQTPSHQVTQMGQEVILRCVPISNHLYFYWYRQILGQKVEFLVSFYNNEISEKSEIFDDQFSVERPDGSNFTLKIRSTKLEDSAMYFCASRLAGGWEETQYFGPGTRLLVL.

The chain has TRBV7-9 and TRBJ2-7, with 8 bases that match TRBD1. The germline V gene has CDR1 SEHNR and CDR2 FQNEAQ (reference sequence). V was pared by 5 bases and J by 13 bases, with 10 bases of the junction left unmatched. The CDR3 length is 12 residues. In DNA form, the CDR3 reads TGTGCCAGCAGCCCAGGTCGGGACAGGCAATACTTC. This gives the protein CASSPGRDRQYF.

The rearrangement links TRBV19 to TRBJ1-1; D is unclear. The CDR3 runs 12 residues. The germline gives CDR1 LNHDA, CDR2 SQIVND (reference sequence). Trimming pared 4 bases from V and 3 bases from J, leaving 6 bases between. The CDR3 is CASSKVHTEAFF. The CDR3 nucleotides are TGTGCCAGTAGTAAGGTTCACACTGAAGCTTTCTTT.

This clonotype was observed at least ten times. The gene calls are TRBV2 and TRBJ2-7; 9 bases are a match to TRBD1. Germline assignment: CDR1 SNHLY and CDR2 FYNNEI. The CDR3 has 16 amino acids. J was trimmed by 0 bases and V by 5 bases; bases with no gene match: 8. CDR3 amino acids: CASSRQGVSFSYEQYF. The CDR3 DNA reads TGTGCCAGCAGTCGACAGGGGGTTTCGTTCTCCTACGAGCAGTACTTC. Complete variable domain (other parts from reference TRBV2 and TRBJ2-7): EPEVTQTPSHQVTQMGQEVILRCVPISNHLYFYWYRQILGQKVEFLVSFYNNEISEKSEIFDDQFSVERPDGSNFTLKIRSTKLEDSAMYFCASSRQGVSFSYEQYFGPGTRLTVT.

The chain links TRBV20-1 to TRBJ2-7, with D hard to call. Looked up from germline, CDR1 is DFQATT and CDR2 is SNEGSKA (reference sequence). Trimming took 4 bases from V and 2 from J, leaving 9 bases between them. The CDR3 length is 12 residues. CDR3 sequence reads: CSANGVAYEQYF. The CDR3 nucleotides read TGCAGTGCTAATGGGGTCGCCTACGAGCAGTACTTC.

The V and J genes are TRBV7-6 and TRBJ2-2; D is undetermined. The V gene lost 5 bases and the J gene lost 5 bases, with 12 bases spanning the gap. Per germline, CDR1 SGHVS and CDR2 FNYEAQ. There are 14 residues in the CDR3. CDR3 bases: TGTGCCAGCAGCCTGGGCCCCTCTACCGGGGAGCTGTTTTTT. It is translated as CASSLGPSTGELFF.

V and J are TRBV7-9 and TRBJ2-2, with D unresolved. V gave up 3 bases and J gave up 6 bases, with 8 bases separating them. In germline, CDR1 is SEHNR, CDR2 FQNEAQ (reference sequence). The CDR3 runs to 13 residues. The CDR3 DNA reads TGTGCCAGCAGCTTGGCGGCAGCCGGGGAGCTGTTTTTT. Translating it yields CASSLAAAGELFF.

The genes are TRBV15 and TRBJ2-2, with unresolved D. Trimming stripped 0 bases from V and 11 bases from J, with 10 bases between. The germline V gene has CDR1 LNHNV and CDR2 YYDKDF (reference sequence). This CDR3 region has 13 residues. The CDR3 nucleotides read TGTGCCACCAGCAGAGATGATCCCCACGAGCTGTTTTTT. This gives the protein CATSRDDPHELFF.

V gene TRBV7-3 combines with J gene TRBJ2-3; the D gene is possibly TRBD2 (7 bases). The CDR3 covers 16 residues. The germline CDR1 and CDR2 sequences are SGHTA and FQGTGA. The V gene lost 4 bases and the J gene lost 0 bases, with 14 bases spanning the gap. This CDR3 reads CASSWRGGPSTDTQYF. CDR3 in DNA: TGTGCCAGCAGCTGGAGGGGGGGCCCAAGCACAGATACGCAGTATTTT.

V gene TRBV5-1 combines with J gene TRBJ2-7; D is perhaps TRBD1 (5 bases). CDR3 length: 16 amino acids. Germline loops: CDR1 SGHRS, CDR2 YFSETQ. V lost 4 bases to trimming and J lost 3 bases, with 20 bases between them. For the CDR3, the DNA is TGCGCCAGCAGCCAGGGCAGGCAGGGTAAGTTCTACGAGCAGTACTTC. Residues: CASSQGRQGKFYEQYF.

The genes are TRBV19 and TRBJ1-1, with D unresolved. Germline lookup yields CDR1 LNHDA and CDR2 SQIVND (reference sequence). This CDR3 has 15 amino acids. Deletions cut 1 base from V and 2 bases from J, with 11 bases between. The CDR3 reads CASSIGTERNTEAFF. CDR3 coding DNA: TGTGCCAGTAGTATAGGAACAGAAAGAAACACTGAAGCTTTCTTT.

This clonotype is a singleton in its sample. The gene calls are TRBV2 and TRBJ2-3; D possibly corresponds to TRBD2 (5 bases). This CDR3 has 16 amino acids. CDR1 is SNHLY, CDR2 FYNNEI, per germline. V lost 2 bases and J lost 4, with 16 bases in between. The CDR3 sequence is CASSESPTPGADTQYF. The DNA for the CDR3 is TGTGCCAGCAGTGAAAGCCCTACTCCCGGGGCAGATACGCAGTATTTT.

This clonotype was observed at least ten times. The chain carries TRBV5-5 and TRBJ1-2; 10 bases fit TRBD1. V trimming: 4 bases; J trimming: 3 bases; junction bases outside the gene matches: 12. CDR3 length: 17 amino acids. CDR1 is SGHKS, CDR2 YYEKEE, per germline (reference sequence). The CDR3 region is CASSIGQGGPGYYGYTF. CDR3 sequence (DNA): TGTGCCAGCAGCATAGGACAGGGGGGACCGGGGTACTATGGCTACACCTTC.

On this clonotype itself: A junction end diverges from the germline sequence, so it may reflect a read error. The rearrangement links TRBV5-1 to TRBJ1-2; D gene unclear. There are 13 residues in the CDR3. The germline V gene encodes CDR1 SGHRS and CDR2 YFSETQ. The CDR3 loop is CASSLETNYGSTF. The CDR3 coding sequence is TGCGCCAGCAGCTTGGAGACTAACTATGGCTCCACCTTC.

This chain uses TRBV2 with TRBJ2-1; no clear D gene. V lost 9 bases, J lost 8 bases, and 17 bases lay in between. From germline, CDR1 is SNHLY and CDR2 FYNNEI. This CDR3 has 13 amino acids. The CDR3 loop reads CARGLGSVYEQFF. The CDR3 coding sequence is TGTGCCAGGGGATTGGGGTCGGTCTATGAGCAGTTCTTC.

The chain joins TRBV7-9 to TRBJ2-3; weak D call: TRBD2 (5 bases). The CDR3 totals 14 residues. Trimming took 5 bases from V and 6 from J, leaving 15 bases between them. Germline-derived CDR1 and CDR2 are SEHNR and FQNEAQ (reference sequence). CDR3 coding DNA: TGTGCCAGCAGCACTGGACCGCAGCGGGATACGCAGTATTTT. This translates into CASSTGPQRDTQYF.

The DNA for the CDR3 is TGTGCCACCAGCAGAGAGACAGGGGATGTCGGGCAGTACTTC. Amino acids: CATSRETGDVGQYF. The rearrangement uses TRBV15 and TRBJ2-7, with 8 bases identical to TRBD1. V lost 0 bases and J lost 9; bases outside the gene matches: 7. Germline lookup yields CDR1 LNHNV and CDR2 YYDKDF (reference sequence). CDR3 size: 14 residues.

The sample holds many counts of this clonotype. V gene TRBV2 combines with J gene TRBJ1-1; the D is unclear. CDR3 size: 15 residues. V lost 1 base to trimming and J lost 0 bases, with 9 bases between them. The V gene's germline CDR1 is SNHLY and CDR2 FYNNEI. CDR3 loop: CASSEEGGLNTEAFF. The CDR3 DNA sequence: TGTGCCAGCAGTGAAGAAGGCGGACTGAACACTGAAGCTTTCTTT.

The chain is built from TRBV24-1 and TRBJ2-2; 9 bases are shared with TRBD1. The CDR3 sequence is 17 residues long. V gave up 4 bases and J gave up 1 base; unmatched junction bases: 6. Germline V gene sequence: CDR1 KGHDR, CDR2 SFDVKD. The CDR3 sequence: CATSESPGQGNTGELFF. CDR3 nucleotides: TGTGCCACCAGTGAGTCGCCGGGACAGGGGAACACCGGGGAGCTGTTTTTT.

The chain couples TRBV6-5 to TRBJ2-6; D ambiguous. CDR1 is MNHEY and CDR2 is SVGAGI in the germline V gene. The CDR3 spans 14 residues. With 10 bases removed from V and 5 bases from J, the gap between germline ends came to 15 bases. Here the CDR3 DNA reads TGTGCCACCAAGGGAACGGTTTGGGCCAACGTCCTGACTTTC. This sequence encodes CATKGTVWANVLTF.

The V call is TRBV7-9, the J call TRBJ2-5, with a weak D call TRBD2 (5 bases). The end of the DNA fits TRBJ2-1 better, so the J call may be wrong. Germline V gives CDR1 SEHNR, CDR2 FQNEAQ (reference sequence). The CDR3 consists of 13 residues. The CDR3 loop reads CASSLSLVHEQFF. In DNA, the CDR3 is TGTGCCAGCAGCTTATCACTAGTTCATGAGCAGTTCTTC.

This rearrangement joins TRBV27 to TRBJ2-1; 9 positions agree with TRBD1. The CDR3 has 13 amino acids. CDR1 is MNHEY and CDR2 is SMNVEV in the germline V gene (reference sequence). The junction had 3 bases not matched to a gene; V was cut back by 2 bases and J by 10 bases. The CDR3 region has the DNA TGTGCCAGCAGTTTAGACAGGGGGGGAGAGCAGTTCTTC. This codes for CASSLDRGGEQFF.

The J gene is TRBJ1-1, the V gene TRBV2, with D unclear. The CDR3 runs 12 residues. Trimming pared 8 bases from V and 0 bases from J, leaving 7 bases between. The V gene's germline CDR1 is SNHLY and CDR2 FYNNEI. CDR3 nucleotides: TGTGCCAGCTCGAGCATGAACACTGAAGCTTTCTTT. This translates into CASSSMNTEAFF.

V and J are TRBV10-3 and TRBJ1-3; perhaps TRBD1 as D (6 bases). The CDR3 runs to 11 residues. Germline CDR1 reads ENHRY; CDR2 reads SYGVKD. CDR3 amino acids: CVGGSGNTIYF. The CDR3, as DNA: TGTGTAGGGGGGTCCGGAAACACCATATATTTT.

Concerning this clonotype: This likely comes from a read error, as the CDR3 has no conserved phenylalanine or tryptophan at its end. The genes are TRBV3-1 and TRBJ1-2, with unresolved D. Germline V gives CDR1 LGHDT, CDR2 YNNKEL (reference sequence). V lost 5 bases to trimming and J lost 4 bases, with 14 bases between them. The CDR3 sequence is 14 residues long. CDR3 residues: CASSSSKSGYGYTL. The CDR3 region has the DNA TGTGCCAGCAGCTCCTCGAAGTCGGGCTATGGCTACACCCTC.

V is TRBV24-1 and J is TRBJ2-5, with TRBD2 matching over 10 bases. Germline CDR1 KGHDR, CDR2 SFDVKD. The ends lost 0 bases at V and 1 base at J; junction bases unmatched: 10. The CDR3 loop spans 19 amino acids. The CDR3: CATSDLKTSGAPLQETQYF. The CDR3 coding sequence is TGTGCCACCAGTGATTTGAAAACTAGCGGGGCACCCCTCCAAGAGACCCAGTACTTC.

The DNA of the CDR3 is TGTGCCAGCAGCTCCAGGGGATGGCGGAACACCATATATTTT. It translates to CASSSRGWRNTIYF. The chain recombines TRBV11-2 with TRBJ1-3; D may be TRBD1 (6 bases). This CDR3 is built from 14 residues. V lost 4 bases to trimming and J lost 7 bases, with 14 bases between them. In germline, CDR1 is SGHAT, CDR2 FQNNGV.

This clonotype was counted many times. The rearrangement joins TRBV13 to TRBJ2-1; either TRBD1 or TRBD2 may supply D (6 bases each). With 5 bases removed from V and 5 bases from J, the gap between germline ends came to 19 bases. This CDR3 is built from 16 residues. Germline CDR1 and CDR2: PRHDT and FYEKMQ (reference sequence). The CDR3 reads CASSHTGALRNNEQFF. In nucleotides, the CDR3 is TGTGCCAGCAGCCACACGGGGGCCCTACGAAACAATGAGCAGTTCTTC.

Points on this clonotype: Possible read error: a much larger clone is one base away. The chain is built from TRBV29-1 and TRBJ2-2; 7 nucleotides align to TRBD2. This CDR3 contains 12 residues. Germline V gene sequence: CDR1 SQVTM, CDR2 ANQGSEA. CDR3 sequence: CSAPAGTGELSF. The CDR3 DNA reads TGCAGCGCCCCAGCGGGGACCGGGGAGCTGTCTTTT.